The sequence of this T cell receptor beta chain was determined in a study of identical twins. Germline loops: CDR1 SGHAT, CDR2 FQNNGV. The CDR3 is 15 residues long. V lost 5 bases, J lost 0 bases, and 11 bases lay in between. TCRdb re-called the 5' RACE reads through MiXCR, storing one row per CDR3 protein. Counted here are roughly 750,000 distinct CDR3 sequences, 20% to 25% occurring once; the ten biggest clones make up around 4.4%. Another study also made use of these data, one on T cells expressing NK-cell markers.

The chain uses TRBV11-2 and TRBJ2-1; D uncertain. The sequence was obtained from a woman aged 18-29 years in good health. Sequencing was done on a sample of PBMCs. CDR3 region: CASSPFSSSYNEQFF. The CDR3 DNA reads TGTGCCAGCAGCCCCTTCAGCAGCTCCTACAATGAGCAGTTCTTC.